The T cell receptor beta chain under discussion was sequenced for a study of cytotoxic CD8 clonotypes in ibrutinib-treated CLL. Per the germline V gene, CDR1 is SGHRS and CDR2 is YFSETQ. This CDR3 region has 16 residues. With 1 base removed from V and 0 bases from J, the gap between germline ends came to 13 bases. Data came from immunoSEQ multiplex PCR; TCRdb stores just in-frame clones and leaves some out. The table has about 300,000 clones, about 72% seen once; the top ten hold about 5.7%. From cryopreserved PBMCs came 1.5 to 2.5 micrograms of genomic DNA used for TCR beta libraries. The clonotype comes from a human donor with chronic lymphocytic leukemia. The chain couples TRBV5-1 to TRBJ1-1, with a possible D match to TRBD1 (5 bases). The specimen was PBMCs, collected at disease progression, from a patient treated with ibrutinib. CDR3 nucleotides: TGCGCCAGCAGCTTGACCCCTTCAGGGCTGAACACTGAAGCTTTCTTT. Protein: CASSLTPSGLNTEAFF.